This entry features one TCR beta chain sequence. The specificity of this receptor is unknown. Nothing much larger sits one base from this clone, and base qualities are not available. The sample comes from a study of cytomegalovirus exposure and HLA in healthy donors (dated by TCRdb to 2015 to 2018). In the study overall: According to an earlier analysis of 550 to 750 of the donors, 150 million to 200 million T cells yielded roughly 110 million unique TCR beta sequences and around 280 Gb of sequence data. Roughly 290 gigabases of sequencing data and around 80 million unique TCR sequences made up an early release that covered under 750 HLA-typed donors. Of the roughly 400 genotyped donors, 65% to 90% were placed in the genetic ancestry cluster associated with self-reported Caucasian donors. The aim of the study was to test whether cataloging public T cell receptors could identify signatures of past pathogen exposure. The study used immunosequencing to profile the T cell repertoires of several hundred subjects and linked those repertoires to cytomegalovirus serostatus. Besides the first cohort of approximately 710 subjects, a separate validation cohort made up of over 100 different subjects was used. The study combined high-throughput TCR immunosequencing, statistical association of individual TCRs with disease status, and machine learning to predict cytomegalovirus infection status. In a later analysis, previously published TCR beta repertoires from more than 500 donors were re-analyzed and high-resolution HLA genotyping was added so that TCR occurrence patterns could be studied. The later analysis used no new phenotypic data to find candidate immune exposures, relying instead on TCR beta sequences and their occurrence across donors. To decide whether each TCR beta V gene segment behaved as functional or pseudogenic, an earlier analysis of some 570 of the donors relied on high-throughput TCR beta sequencing. Alongside the repertoire data, information on donor age, sex, ethnicity and CMV serostatus was compiled. Genome-wide SNP genotypes for about three fifths of the roughly 700 donors were used in a later genetic analysis, which treated that subset as a discovery cohort. All discovery cohort repertoires had been generated using a single sequencing platform. HLA typing included class I and class II loci at four-digit resolution. The number of typed donors differed by locus: roughly 629-630 for A, B, C, DRB1 and DQB1; approximately 530 for DQA1; around 580 for DPA1; and around 490 for DPB1. About five DR-DQ haplotypes were treated as single units for association and clustering because of strong linkage in the cohort. Among roughly 400 genotyped donors of the cohort, an average of approximately 240,000 unique TCR beta nucleotide sequences was sequenced per donor, of which roughly 17% were non-productive. On the study overall, not on this receptor specifically: According to a later analysis, most CMV-associated TCR beta chains appeared to be HLA-restricted, and the HLA associations seemed to be driven largely by CMV exposure. Several of the top co-occurrence clusters appeared to be linked to parvovirus B19, influenza, CMV and Epstein-Barr virus, according to a later analysis. Immune exposure information for the cohort was limited to CMV serostatus. Because some donors lacked HLA typing at each locus, the association tests relied only on the typed subset. Roughly 17 rarely observed V segments, including chromosome 9 orphons, were excluded from the earlier analysis of about 610 of the donors because counts were too low. When HLA alleles, especially DR and DQ, strongly co-occurred, attributing TCR associations to individual alleles was difficult. Roughly uniform sequencing depth across donors was assumed in presence/absence analyses, although this assumption may not hold. A later analysis associated 17,000 or so TCR beta sequences with specific HLA alleles at a false discovery rate of 0.05. The cohort was sequenced for TCR beta chains only, and without alpha or paired-chain data the features that could be detected were limited. The authors suggested that the approach could potentially be extended to other disease states and immunological phenotypes. Compared with equally common non-associated chains, HLA-associated TCR beta chains in a later analysis were more clonally expanded and had lower generation probabilities. Most TCR sequences were observed very rarely across donors, whereas some public TCRs were present in many individuals. Correlated functional status among segregating V segments might be attributable to linkage disequilibrium, but an unknown experimental factor could not be ruled out. The study gave a list of under 200 TCR beta chains associated with cytomegalovirus. In vitro tests confirmed that three of the cytomegalovirus-associated TCR beta chains recognize cytomegalovirus antigens. A further reported finding was that TCR beta sequences accurately predicted the HLA-A and HLA-B alleles for most subjects in the first cohort. In both the original and validation cohorts, the classifier was reported to diagnose cytomegalovirus status with high specificity and sensitivity. A later analysis found that TCR association rates varied across HLA loci, with DRB1 alleles showing the most associated TCRs and HLA-C alleles the fewest. In a later genetic analysis, fewer N-insertions in productive TCRs were reported among donors in an Asian-associated ancestry cluster than the approximately 710-donor mean. An earlier analysis of around 500 of the donors showed that most TCR beta V segments appeared in productive rearrangements either about 87% or about 30% of the time, which broadly matched IMGT annotations. The 87-base-pair reads could not distinguish some IMGT-functional V segments, including TRBV6-2 and TRBV6-3, so those segments were excluded. A cluster of highly shared sequence variants was judged likely to be a technical artifact of the sequencing pipeline. A later genetic analysis associated a missense DCLRE1C variant with V-gene and J-gene trimming of TCR beta chains, and an independent cohort replicated the association.

The cohort consisted of 650 to 850 healthy bone marrow donors. At the time of sampling, all cohort members were nominally healthy, though unrecorded immune exposures were likely present. The donor was CMV seropositive and belonged to the group of 250 to 300 seropositive cohort members. A peripheral blood sample was provided by each donor, and peripheral blood mononuclear cells were used for TCR beta sequencing. Genomic DNA extraction from the blood cell samples was performed with the Qiagen DNeasy Blood Extraction Kit. The library was produced with the immunoSEQ multiplex PCR assay. For the multiplex PCR, a mixture combining 60 forward primers for TCR Vbeta segments and 13 reverse primers for TCR Jbeta segments was used. A multiplex PCR assay on genomic DNA amplified the CDR3 region of rearranged TCR beta genes. The amplified TCR beta libraries were sequenced on the Illumina HiSeq System as 87-base-pair reads. The authors' pipeline ran thus. A later analysis counted approximately 84 million unique TCR beta chains across the 550 to 800 repertoires, and roughly 9.9 million of these chains were shared by at least two donors. Raw reads were error-corrected and collapsed into unique sequences with a nearest-neighbor algorithm that merged closely related sequences to remove PCR and sequencing errors. To assign V, D and J gene segments, CDR3 sequences were aligned to IMGT reference sequences. Each retained sequence needed at least a six-nucleotide match to both a V gene segment and a J gene segment. Rearrangements were classified as productive when the CDR3 lacked stop codons and remained in frame with V and J, and all other rearrangements were classified as non-productive. CDR3 was defined by IMGT convention, running from the second conserved V-encoded cysteine to the conserved J-encoded phenylalanine. The earlier analysis of around 640 of the donors excluded sequences that lacked an unambiguous match to a single V gene segment. In an earlier analysis of 450 to 750 of the donors, a V segment was called functional when productive rearrangements were above 56.7%, and segregating when the standard deviation between donors exceeded 5%. A statistical classification framework was built to diagnose cytomegalovirus status from the catalog of TCR beta chain sequences. In a later analysis, V and J genes were assigned by comparing TCR nucleotide sequences against IMGT/GENE-DB human TR gene sequences. The TCRdist pipeline was used in a later analysis to assign CDR3 sequences and most-parsimonious VDJ recombination scenarios. In a later analysis, each TCR beta chain was defined by its CDR3 amino acid sequence together with its V-gene family, and reads without a unique V-gene family were excluded. As a way to deal with suspected cross-contamination and a sequencing artifact, a later analysis dropped 450 to 600 nucleotide sequences that were highly shared and had low generation probability. A later analysis calculated a clonal expansion index for each public chain from normalized within-repertoire ranks of inferred template counts. Generation probabilities in a later analysis came from a VDJ recombination model fitted to out-of-frame rearrangements, and those results were checked against IGoR. In a later analysis, TCR-TCR, TCR-HLA and TCR-CMV co-occurrence was scored with hypergeometric tests, and a repertoire-size bias correction was applied to TCR pairs. To estimate false discovery rates, a later analysis permuted the HLA or CMV assignments 20 times. In a later analysis, co-occurring TCRs were grouped using DBSCAN, and TCRdist sequence similarity was added for clustering within HLA-allele-positive subsets. Co-occurrence clustering excluded repertoires with fewer than 30,000 or more than 120,000 public chains, plus five with anomalous nucleotide sharing. In TCRdb, the immuneACCESS table is reduced to in-frame sequences with V and J assigned. These tables do not hold every clone; where another copy was compared, an unresolved V gene accounts for under half, and the others remain unexplained. Clone size and the V and J calls come from that table; the DNA yielded D and trimming. This sample lists 70,000 or so clones; around 87% were detected once. Jointly, the top ten make up 12% of the sample.

CDR1 MGHRA and CDR2 YSYEKL were looked up in the germline V gene. Taken from cysteine to phenylalanine, the CDR3 has 17 residues. Left in the record is the CDR3 DNA by itself, 51 bases read in frame from the first base. V is reduced by 0 bases and J by 0 bases, leaving a spacing of 14 bases between them. The chain was built from TRBV4-1 and TRBJ1-1; the D gene is perhaps TRBD1, on 6 matching bases. Sequencing was performed on PBMCs. This sequence was found in a woman aged 30 to 39 in good health and CMV-seropositive. CDR3 loop: CASSQEGQSRMNTEAFF. The DNA sequence is TGCGCCAGCAGCCAAGAAGGACAGAGCCGCATGAACACTGAAGCTTTCTTT.